The clone carrying this TCR beta chain appeared once. A read error may be the cause here, since a much bigger clone is one base away. Other DNA sequences from this sample encode an identical CDR3 as well. This entry is derived from a study of Ad26.COV2.S vaccination and SARS-CoV-2 variants. Clones were read by immunoSEQ multiplex PCR, and TCRdb kept only the in-frame ones, dropping some. There are 400,000 to 450,000 clones in the sample; around 92% occur only once, and approximately 1.6% lies in the top ten. As to treatment: around 19 received Ad26.COV2.S at low or high dose, single or two shots; about 5 received placebo; per-sample allocation not given. Day 63 after the first injection of vaccine or placebo was the sampling time. V was clipped by 0 bases and J by 3 bases, with 6 bases between them. The CDR3 runs 13 residues. Germline CDR1 and CDR2: SGDLS and YYNGEE.

The chain uses TRBV9 and TRBJ1-1, with a possible D match to TRBD1 (5 bases). Specimen: peripheral blood, collected in a trial of Ad26.COV2.S vaccine versus placebo. The TCR was taken from a person between 18 and 65 years old who received the Ad26.COV2.S COVID-19 vaccine or a placebo. CDR3 in DNA: TGTGCCAGCAGCGTAGGAGGGGACACTGAAGCTTTCTTT. Translated, it gives CASSVGGDTEAFF.